This TCR beta chain stems from a study of control samples from healthy donors and cancer patients. Profiling relied on immunoSEQ multiplex PCR, and the TCRdb table lists in-frame clones only, not all of them. The sample has some 79,000 clones; over 85% are singletons. Germline CDR1 and CDR2: SGHAT and FQNNGV. V dropped 5 bases and J dropped 0; count of bases not matched to a gene: 7. The CDR3 is 17 residues long. This receptor was identified in a woman between 40 and 55 years old with lung cancer. The sample consisted of PBMCs. This rearrangement joins TRBV11-2 to TRBJ1-6, with 7 bases lining up with TRBD1. For the CDR3, the DNA is TGTGCCAGCAGCATAAGGGACAGCCTCTCCTATAATTCACCCCTCCACTTT. Its translation: CASSIRDSLSYNSPLHF.